Each of the 2 T cell receptor beta chains below was sequenced from the same sample in a study of spatial heterogeneity in lung cancer. TCRdb independently ran MiXCR on the 5' RACE reads; one entry per CDR3 protein. The table lists 43,000 or so distinct CDR3 sequences, approximately 7% of them singletons. The sample's time point: sample taken at primary tumor resection. The input material, whole RNA from tumor, nontumor lung or frozen PBMC, was sequenced unsorted. The specimen was PBMCs, collected at surgery. All receptors come from a female donor with early-stage non-small cell lung cancer.

This clonotype has at least ten counts. The V call is TRBV5-6, the J call TRBJ2-1, with 7 bases fitting TRBD1. The germline CDR1 and CDR2 sequences are SGHDT and YYEEEE. This CDR3 comprises 15 residues. The V gene end was trimmed by 2 bases and the J gene end by 4 bases; junction bases not matched to a gene: 6. CDR3 bases: TGTGCCAGCAGCTTCGAGGGGGCTGGGTACAATGAGCAGTTCTTC. Encoded protein: CASSFEGAGYNEQFF.

The sample holds many counts of this clonotype. The rearrangement links TRBV5-1 to TRBJ2-3; 7 nucleotides match TRBD2. CDR3 length: 15 amino acids. From germline, CDR1 is SGHRS and CDR2 YFSETQ. The junction had 6 bases not matched to a gene; V was cut back by 5 bases and J by 0 bases. CDR3 sequence reads: CASSSLAASTDTQYF. The DNA for the CDR3 is TGCGCCAGCAGTTCTCTAGCGGCCAGCACAGATACGCAGTATTTT.